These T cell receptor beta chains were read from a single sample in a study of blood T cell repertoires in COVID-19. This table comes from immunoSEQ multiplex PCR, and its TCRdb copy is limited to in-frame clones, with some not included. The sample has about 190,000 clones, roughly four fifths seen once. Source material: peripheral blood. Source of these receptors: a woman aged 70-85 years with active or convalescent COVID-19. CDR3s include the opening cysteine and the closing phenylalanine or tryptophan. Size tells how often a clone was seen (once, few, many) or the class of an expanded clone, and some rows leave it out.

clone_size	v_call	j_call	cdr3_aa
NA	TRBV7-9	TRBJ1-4	CASRSTGAATNEKLFF
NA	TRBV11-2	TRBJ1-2	CASSLTVDGYTF
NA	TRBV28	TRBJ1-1	CASSSPFNRSFPEAFF
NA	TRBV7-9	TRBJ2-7	CASTLSTGKEQYF
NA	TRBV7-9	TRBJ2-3	CASSLRTSGISTDTQYF
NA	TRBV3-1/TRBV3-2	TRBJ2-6	CASSQEQGAQGANVLTF
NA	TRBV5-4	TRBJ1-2	CASSPGQGAFYNGYTF
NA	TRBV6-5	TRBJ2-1	CASSRSGRAYNEQFF
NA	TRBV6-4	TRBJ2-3	CASSDSESGGDTQYF
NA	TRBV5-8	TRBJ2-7	CASSWAEGEQYF
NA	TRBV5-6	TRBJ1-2	CASSLTGAPSYGYTF
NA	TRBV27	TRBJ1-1	CASSTQPDRFQGRLNTEAFF
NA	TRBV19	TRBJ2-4	CASSMSGQKNIQYF
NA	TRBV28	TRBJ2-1	CASSLVGGILHEQFF
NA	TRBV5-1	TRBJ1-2	CASSLELGANYGYTF
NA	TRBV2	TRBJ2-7	CASRSGTASSYEQYF
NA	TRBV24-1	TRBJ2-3	CATSDREGPGTDTQYF
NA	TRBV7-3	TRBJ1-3	CASSSDRGNTIYF
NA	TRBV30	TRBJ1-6	CAWRGTDISPLHF
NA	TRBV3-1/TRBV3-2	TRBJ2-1	CASSQEGPEASGRRGYNEQFF
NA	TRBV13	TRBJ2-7	CASSSMTASYEQYF
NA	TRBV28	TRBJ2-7	CASSFLREPDEQYF
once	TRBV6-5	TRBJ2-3	CASRALAGGVDTQYF
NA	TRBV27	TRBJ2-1	CASSQRGNEQFF
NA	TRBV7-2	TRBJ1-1	CASSNQRVGTEAFF
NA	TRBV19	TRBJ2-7	CASSGNRGGRSYEQYF
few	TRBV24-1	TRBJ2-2	CATSESGELFF
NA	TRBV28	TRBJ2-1	CASSPHSGRMSNEQFF
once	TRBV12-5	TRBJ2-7	CASGLEDRSPEQYF
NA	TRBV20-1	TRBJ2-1	CSASWDSFQSSYNEQFF
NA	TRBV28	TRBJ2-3	CASSAAIGGSTDTQYF
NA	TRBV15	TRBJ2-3	CATRSGGSTDTQYF
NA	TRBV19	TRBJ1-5	CATLGGSTGVGYSNQPQHF
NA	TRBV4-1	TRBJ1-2	CASSQDGTHFWGSDGYTF
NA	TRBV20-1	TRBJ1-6	CSASRSSYNSPLHF
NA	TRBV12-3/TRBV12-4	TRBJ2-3	CASSFQNTDTQYF
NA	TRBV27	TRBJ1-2	CASSSYRNYGYTF
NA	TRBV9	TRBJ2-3	CASSSGTSSSDTQYF
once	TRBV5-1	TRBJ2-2	CASSLDGRDTGELFF
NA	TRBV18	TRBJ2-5	CASSLSPSVAIIPPGETQYF
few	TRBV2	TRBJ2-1	CASSATGISYNEQFF
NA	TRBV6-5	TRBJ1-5	CASMRIGGSNQPQHF
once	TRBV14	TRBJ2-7	CASRQERTGQRWYEQYF
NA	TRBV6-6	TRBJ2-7	CASSRTSEIYEQYF
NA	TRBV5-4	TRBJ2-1	CASSDGPLAGGNEQFF
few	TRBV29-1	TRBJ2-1	CSVLKTGQLYNEQFF
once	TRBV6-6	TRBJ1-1	CASSRTGTGGSTEAFF
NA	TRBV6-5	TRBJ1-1	CASSYSFYQGRTEAFF
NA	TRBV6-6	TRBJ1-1	CASSDRATEAFF
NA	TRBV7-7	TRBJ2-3	CASSLAGGSTDTQYF
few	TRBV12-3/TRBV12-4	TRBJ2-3	CASSLGPGDTQYF
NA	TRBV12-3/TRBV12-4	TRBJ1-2	CASRATGSYGYTF
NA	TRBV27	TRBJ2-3	CASSLSRRPPVGDTQYF
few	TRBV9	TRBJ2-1	CASSVGHREGGREQFF
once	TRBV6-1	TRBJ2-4	CASSEWTSGRTPKNIQYF